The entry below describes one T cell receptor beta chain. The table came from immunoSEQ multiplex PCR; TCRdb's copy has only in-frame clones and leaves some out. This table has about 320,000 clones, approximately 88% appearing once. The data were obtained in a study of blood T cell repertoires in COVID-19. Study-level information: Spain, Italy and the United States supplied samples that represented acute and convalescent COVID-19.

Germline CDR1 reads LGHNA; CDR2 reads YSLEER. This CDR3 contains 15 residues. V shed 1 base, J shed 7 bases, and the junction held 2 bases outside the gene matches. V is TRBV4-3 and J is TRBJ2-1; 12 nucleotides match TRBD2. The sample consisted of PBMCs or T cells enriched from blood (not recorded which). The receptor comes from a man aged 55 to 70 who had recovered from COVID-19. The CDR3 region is CASSQAGLAGNEQFF. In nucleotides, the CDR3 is TGCGCCAGCAGCCAAGCGGGACTAGCGGGTAATGAGCAGTTCTTC.